Following are 30 T cell receptor beta chains from one sample sequenced in a study of response to subunit inactivated influenza vaccine (dated by TCRdb to 2016 to 2019). Library generation was performed with RT-PCR. TCRdb records Illumina HiSeq 2500 as the sequencer. TCRdb handled the public reads itself, with Q25 trimming in fastp and clone calling in MiXCR, and kept productive beta chains. Merged by CDR3 protein, the rows form single entries marked with the most common genes and DNA. A total of 300,000 to 350,000 distinct CDR3 sequences appear in this sample, 21% of them only once. The ten largest make up roughly 10% of the sample. Sequencing was performed on PBMCs from blood, taken 21 months after vaccination. The receptors come from a man between 45 and 75 years old who received an inactivated influenza vaccine. Donor details come from another sample of the same person, matched by shared clones.

This clonotype has more than one count but fewer than ten. The V gene is TRBV12-3 or TRBV12-4, the J gene TRBJ1-5; no clear D gene. This CDR3 region has 12 residues. The V end was cut by 2 bases, the J end by 7 bases, with 6 bases between. DNA of the CDR3: TGTGCCAGCAGTTTAACGCGGCAGCCCCAGCATTTT. This translates into CASSLTRQPQHF.

This clonotype appeared a few times. The V and J genes are TRBV10-3 and TRBJ2-1; 14 bases align to TRBD2. This CDR3 has 18 amino acids. Trimming at V came to 5 bases and at J to 2 bases, leaving 8 bases not matched to a gene. CDR1 and CDR2 (germline): ENHRY, SYGVKD. The CDR3 sequence is CAISPGTSGGKTYNEQFF. The CDR3, as DNA: TGTGCCATCAGTCCCGGGACTAGCGGGGGAAAGACCTACAATGAGCAGTTCTTC.

The chain recombines TRBV5-5 with TRBJ1-1; D possibly corresponds to TRBD1 (6 bases). V lost 4 bases, J lost 1 base, and 11 bases lay in between. The CDR3 is made up of 14 amino acids. Germline CDR1 reads SGHKS; CDR2 reads YYEKEE (reference sequence). CDR3 protein: CASSADRWNTEAFF. The CDR3 nucleotides are TGTGCCAGCAGCGCTGACAGGTGGAACACTGAAGCTTTCTTT.

This clonotype was seen a few times. J is TRBJ2-2 and V is TRBV15; 7 bases are shared with TRBD1. V shed 5 bases and J 1 base; nucleotides not matched to a gene: 7. Per the germline V gene, CDR1 is LNHNV and CDR2 is YYDKDF (reference sequence). The CDR3 is 16 residues long. CDR3 DNA sequence: TGTGCCACCAGCGTCCCCGGGACAGAGAACACCGGGGAGCTGTTTTTT. Amino acid sequence: CATSVPGTENTGELFF.

Only a few counts were recorded for this clonotype. The chain is built from TRBV15 and TRBJ2-5; possibly TRBD2 for D (5 bases). Looked up from germline, CDR1 is LNHNV and CDR2 is YYDKDF (reference sequence). Trimming took 2 bases from V and 7 from J, leaving 20 bases between them. The CDR3 is 16 amino acids. CDR3 nucleotide sequence: TGTGCCACCAGCAGACCCCAGCGGAGGAGTCTCGCGACCCAGTACTTC. This sequence encodes CATSRPQRRSLATQYF.

This clonotype was observed a few times. The gene calls are TRBV14 and TRBJ1-3, with 9 bases matching TRBD1. CDR3 length equals 18 residues. Germline-derived CDR1 and CDR2 are SGHDN and FVKESK. V shed 0 bases and J 2 bases; nucleotides not matched to a gene: 8. As DNA, the CDR3 is TGTGCCAGCAGCCAAGATGGGACAGGGCGTCAAGCTGGAAACACCATATATTTT. It yields the protein CASSQDGTGRQAGNTIYF.

J is TRBJ2-7 and V is TRBV2; 7 bases map to TRBD2. Germline V gene sequence: CDR1 SNHLY, CDR2 FYNNEI. The CDR3 loop spans 13 amino acids. The V and J ends lost 8 bases and 5 bases, in that order; junction bases with no gene match: 9. CDR3 DNA sequence: TGTGCCAGCCGCGGGCTAGCGGCGAACGAGCAGTACTTC. Encoded protein: CASRGLAANEQYF. The complete variable domain, with remaining parts taken from reference TRBV2 and TRBJ2-7, reads EPEVTQTPSHQVTQMGQEVILRCVPISNHLYFYWYRQILGQKVEFLVSFYNNEISEKSEIFDDQFSVERPDGSNFTLKIRSTKLEDSAMYFCASRGLAANEQYFGPGTRLTVT.

The chain joins TRBV4-3 to TRBJ2-3; 10 bases fit TRBD2. After removal of 1 base from V and 5 bases from J, the junction contained 3 bases not matched to a gene. This CDR3 is built from 15 residues. Germline loops: CDR1 LGHNA, CDR2 YSLEER. The CDR3 spells CASSQGSGGQDTQYF. DNA for the CDR3: TGCGCCAGCAGCCAAGGTAGCGGGGGGCAAGATACGCAGTATTTT.

This clonotype was picked up many times. The chain carries TRBV12-3 or TRBV12-4 and TRBJ1-2; unclear D gene. Trimming shortened V by 1 base and J by 2 bases, and 5 bases separated the two germline ends. There are 13 residues in the CDR3. In DNA, the CDR3 is TGTGCCAGCAGTTTAGACTTGAACTATGGCTACACCTTC. It yields the protein CASSLDLNYGYTF.

This chain links TRBV11-2 with TRBJ1-6; the match to TRBD1 covers 11 bases. The ends lost 7 bases at V and 8 bases at J; junction bases unmatched: 7. CDR3 length: 15 amino acids. The germline CDR1 and CDR2 sequences are SGHAT and FQNNGV. The DNA of the CDR3 is TGTGCCAGCAACCCAGGACAGGGGGCCTATTCACCCCTCCACTTT. Translating gives CASNPGQGAYSPLHF.

A remark on this clonotype: This may be a read error, as it is one base from a much larger clone. The chain recombines TRBV20-1 with TRBJ1-1; the D is unclear. CDR1 and CDR2 (germline): DFQATT, SNEGSKA (reference sequence). This CDR3 spans 13 amino acids. The CDR3 loop is CSAKGPKNTETFF. The CDR3 DNA follows: TGCAGTGCTAAAGGACCAAAGAACACTGAAACTTTCTTT.

The CDR3 nucleotides are TGCGCCAGCAGCCAAGATCATAGCGGGACATACAATGAGCAGTTCTTC. It is translated as CASSQDHSGTYNEQFF. The genes are TRBV4-1 and TRBJ2-1; TRBD2 agrees at 8 bases. J lost 4 bases, V lost 0 bases, and 5 bases had no gene match. Germline V gene data show CDR1 as MGHRA and CDR2 as YSYEKL. The CDR3 extends over 16 amino acids.

V gene TRBV27 combines with J gene TRBJ1-5, with 7 bases lining up with TRBD1. Per the germline V gene, CDR1 is MNHEY and CDR2 is SMNVEV (reference sequence). Unmatched junction bases numbered 7, after V lost 4 bases and J lost 1 base. This CDR3 region has 16 residues. CDR3 sequence: CASSWDSLRSNQPQHF. The CDR3 region has the DNA TGTGCCAGCAGTTGGGACAGTCTAAGGAGCAATCAGCCCCAGCATTTT.

V and J are TRBV2 and TRBJ2-7; 9 bases are a match to TRBD2. This CDR3 is 13 amino acids long. V shed 6 bases and J 13 bases; nucleotides not matched to a gene: 13. Per germline, CDR1 SNHLY and CDR2 FYNNEI. CDR3 coding DNA: TGTGCCAGCAGGTCTCGAGAAGCGGGGGGCCTCTACTTC. Its protein product is CASRSREAGGLYF.

The chain joins TRBV11-3 to TRBJ2-1, with 10 bases identical to TRBD2. The CDR3 extends over 17 amino acids. The germline V gene encodes CDR1 SGHNT and CDR2 YENEEA. V gave up 0 bases and J gave up 3 bases; unmatched junction bases: 5. CDR3 loop: CASSLDLAGDYYNEQFF. The DNA for the CDR3 is TGTGCCAGCAGCTTAGATCTAGCGGGAGACTACTACAATGAGCAGTTCTTC.

The V and J genes are TRBV24-1 and TRBJ2-1; D not certain. V was clipped by 1 base and J by 6 bases, with 0 bases between them. Germline V gives CDR1 KGHDR, CDR2 SFDVKD. The CDR3 has 11 residues. The CDR3 bases are TGTGCCACCAGTGATTTCAATGAGCAGTTCTTC. It translates to CATSDFNEQFF.

The chain recombines TRBV15 with TRBJ2-3, with 14 nucleotides matching TRBD2. CDR1 and CDR2 (germline): LNHNV, YYDKDF (reference sequence). The V and J ends lost 1 base and 4 bases, in that order; junction bases with no gene match: 10. The CDR3 extends over 19 amino acids. The CDR3: CATSRGLAGGPKLSDTQYF. CDR3 DNA sequence: TGTGCCACCAGCAGAGGACTAGCGGGAGGGCCTAAGCTGTCAGATACGCAGTATTTT.

In this sample, this clonotype turned up a few times. The chain uses TRBV12-3 or TRBV12-4 and TRBJ1-1; 8 positions match TRBD1. Losses at the gene ends were 5 bases for V and 7 bases for J; bases not matched to a gene: 6. The CDR3 covers 13 residues. The CDR3 reads CASSPTGGNEAFF. The CDR3 DNA is TGTGCCAGCAGTCCTACAGGGGGGAATGAAGCTTTCTTT.

This clonotype came up a few times. This rearrangement joins TRBV20-1 to TRBJ2-3, with 11 bases fitting TRBD1. V lost 2 bases and J lost 5; bases outside the gene matches: 6. This CDR3 spans 15 amino acids. Germline-derived CDR1 and CDR2 are DFQATT and SNEGSKA (reference sequence). The DNA for the CDR3 is TGCAGTGCTAGAAGGACAGGGGGCGGCCTAGATACGCAGTATTTT. Its protein product is CSARRTGGGLDTQYF.

This clonotype was recorded at least ten times. The rearrangement uses TRBV7-2 and TRBJ1-2; no firm D call. The CDR3 has 15 residues. Germline V gives CDR1 SGHTA, CDR2 FQGNSA. Trimming left V 1 base short and J 0 bases short, with 9 bases between. CDR3 coding DNA: TGTGCCAGCAGCTTAGAGGCCATCACTAACTATGGCTACACCTTC. It is translated as CASSLEAITNYGYTF.

The rearrangement links TRBV5-1 to TRBJ1-4; no reliable D call. The V and J ends lost 4 bases and 8 bases respectively, with 12 bases between them. Germline-derived CDR1 and CDR2 are SGHRS and YFSETQ. This CDR3 comprises 13 residues. The CDR3, as DNA: TGCGCCAGCAGCCGTTTCTCCGGGGAAAAACTGTTTTTT. It yields the protein CASSRFSGEKLFF.

The chain recombines TRBV4-2 with TRBJ2-7; D gene unclear. The germline V gene has CDR1 LGHNA and CDR2 YNFKEQ. Deletions cut 2 bases from V and 4 bases from J, with 9 bases between. The CDR3 contains 13 residues. The CDR3 DNA is TGTGCCAGCAGCCAACATAGGGCGTACGAGCAGTACTTC. It translates to CASSQHRAYEQYF.

The genes are TRBV20-1 and TRBJ2-7, with 8 bases lining up with TRBD2. Trimming took 3 bases from V and 5 from J; bases not matched to a gene: 9. The germline CDR1 and CDR2 sequences are DFQATT and SNEGSKA (reference sequence). The CDR3 spans 14 residues. CDR3 amino acids: CSASWSLAAHEQYF. The CDR3 DNA reads TGCAGTGCTAGTTGGTCACTAGCGGCCCACGAGCAGTACTTC.

This clonotype was observed a few times. The V gene is TRBV5-1, the J gene TRBJ2-3, with 9 nucleotides matching TRBD1. J was trimmed by 4 bases and V by 0 bases; bases with no gene match: 6. CDR3 length: 16 residues. CDR1 and CDR2 from the germline V gene are SGHRS and YFSETQ. This CDR3 reads CASSLAGQGLSDTQYF. DNA of the CDR3: TGCGCCAGCAGCTTGGCGGGACAGGGATTATCAGATACGCAGTATTTT.

The V call is TRBV7-2, the J call TRBJ1-1; a weak D match, TRBD1 (5 bases). There are 15 residues in the CDR3. V dropped 5 bases and J dropped 5 bases, with 18 bases sitting between them. From germline, CDR1 is SGHTA and CDR2 FQGNSA. DNA of the CDR3: TGTGCCAGCAGCCTTAACGGGGGATCGGGAACTGAAGCTTTCTTT. Protein: CASSLNGGSGTEAFF. Based on the CDR3 plus reference TRBV7-2 and TRBJ1-1, the full variable domain is GAGVSQSPSNKVTEKGKDVELRCDPISGHTALYWYRQSLGQGLEFLIYFQGNSAPDKSGLPSDRFSAERTGGSVSTLTIQRTQQEDSAVYLCASSLNGGSGTEAFFGQGTRLTVV.

This clonotype turned up a few times. This CDR3 reads CASSAQRVAGRYEQYF. The CDR3 coding sequence is TGTGCCAGCAGCGCACAACGTGTCGCAGGGAGGTACGAGCAGTACTTC. The chain is built from TRBV9 and TRBJ2-7; a possible D gene is TRBD2 (6 bases). The CDR3 covers 16 residues. The ends were cut back, 3 bases at V and 4 bases at J, with 20 bases in the middle. In germline, CDR1 is SGDLS, CDR2 YYNGEE.

This clonotype showed up just a few times. This chain connects TRBV5-4 to TRBJ2-4; TRBD1 is a possible D gene (7 bases). Germline V lookup: CDR1 SGHNT, CDR2 YYREEE (reference sequence). This CDR3 region has 15 residues. Deletions cut 1 base from V and 3 bases from J, with 11 bases between. Here the CDR3 DNA reads TGTGCCAGCAGCTTGAGCCAGGGGGGCAAAAACATTCAGTACTTC. Translation gives CASSLSQGGKNIQYF.

The V call is TRBV6-2 or TRBV6-3, the J call TRBJ2-6; no clear D gene. The CDR3 length is 15 residues. Trimming left V 4 bases short and J 2 bases short, with 9 bases between. The germline gives CDR1 MNHEY, CDR2 SVGEGT. CDR3 sequence (DNA): TGTGCCAGCAGTTCCACTCCCCCTGGGGCCAACGTCCTGACTTTC. It is translated as CASSSTPPGANVLTF.

This clonotype was found many times. This chain joins TRBV18 and TRBJ1-1; D uncertain. From germline, CDR1 is KGHSH and CDR2 LQKENI. The V gene lost 3 bases and the J gene lost 7 bases, with 15 bases spanning the gap. The CDR3 totals 14 residues. The CDR3 loop is CASSPLLTVNEAFF. CDR3 coding DNA: TGTGCCAGCTCACCCTTGCTCACGGTTAATGAAGCTTTCTTT.

The table lists this clonotype with many counts. The CDR3 DNA is TGTGCCACGGGGACTGGTGGAAACACCATATATTTT. Protein sequence: CATGTGGNTIYF. The rearrangement links TRBV10-3 to TRBJ1-3; a weak D match, TRBD1 (5 bases). The CDR3 extends over 12 amino acids. V lost 10 bases and J 3 bases, leaving 10 bases between the germline ends. The V gene's germline CDR1 is ENHRY and CDR2 SYGVKD.